The rows below give T cell receptor beta chains drawn from one sample of a study of beta chain features in type 1 diabetes. Sequencing was performed with immunoSEQ multiplex PCR; in TCRdb, only in-frame clones are kept and a portion is missing. Of under 800,000 clones in the sample, 15% to 19% were seen once. Sequences were obtained from naive CD4+ T cells from blood. Receptors originate from a man younger than 35 in good health. Both conserved end residues are part of each CDR3. Each record gives: J gene, D gene, clone size, V gene, CDR3 protein, CDR3 DNA. D genes are given only for firm matches. Size is omitted from some rows. Given values are once, few, many or a class for expanded clones.

TRBJ2-3,-,-,TRBV5-1,CASSQDRNNPSTDTQYF,TGCGCCAGCAGCCAGGACAGAAACAATCCCAGCACAGATACGCAGTATTTT
TRBJ1-1,-,-,TRBV2,CASRTRANTEAFF,TGTGCCAGCAGGACCCGGGCGAACACTGAAGCTTTCTTT
TRBJ2-7,-,-,TRBV7-2,CASSPPTRLSEQYF,TGTGCCAGCAGCCCCCCGACTCGGCTCAGCGAGCAGTACTTC
TRBJ1-5,-,-,TRBV28,CASSAAGSNQPQHF,TGTGCCAGCAGTGCAGCGGGGAGCAATCAGCCCCAGCATTTT
TRBJ1-1,-,-,TRBV11-1,CASSLGGGNTEAFF,TGTGCCAGCAGCTTAGGAGGGGGGAACACTGAAGCTTTCTTT
TRBJ1-2,-,-,TRBV18,CASSPGTNYGYTF,TGTGCCAGCTCACCAGGCACTAACTATGGCTACACCTTC
TRBJ1-4,TRBD1,-,TRBV4-2,CASSQDTGQGNEKLFF,TGTGCCAGCAGCCAAGACACCGGACAGGGAAATGAAAAACTGTTTTTT
TRBJ2-7,-,-,TRBV5-1,CASSSDRAYEQYF,TGCGCCAGCAGCTCGGACAGAGCCTACGAGCAGTACTTC
TRBJ2-5,TRBD1,-,TRBV18,CASSPGQGRETQYF,TGTGCCAGCTCACCGGGACAGGGTAGAGAGACCCAGTACTTC
TRBJ1-1,TRBD1,few,TRBV29-1,CSVDRADTEAFF,TGCAGCGTCGACAGGGCGGACACTGAAGCTTTCTTT
TRBJ1-1,-,few,TRBV7-9,CASRMVPGNTEAFF,TGTGCCAGCAGGATGGTACCGGGGAACACTGAAGCTTTCTTT
TRBJ1-2,-,few,TRBV28,CASSYPIGFNYGYTF,TGTGCCAGCAGTTACCCTATAGGGTTTAACTATGGCTACACCTTC
TRBJ2-7,-,-,TRBV7-2,CASSPGPGHLNGEQYF,TGTGCCAGCAGCCCAGGACCGGGGCACCTTAATGGAGAGCAGTACTTC
TRBJ1-2,TRBD1,-,TRBV20-1,CRPQGGGYTF,TGCAGGCCACAGGGGGGCGGCTACACCTTC
TRBJ1-1,-,-,TRBV4-1,CASSLYEGGSTEAFF,TGCGCCAGCAGCCTCTACGAGGGGGGCAGCACTGAAGCTTTCTTT
TRBJ2-1,-,-,TRBV5-1,CASSPDGSTNEQFF,TGCGCCAGCAGCCCCGATGGATCCACGAATGAGCAGTTCTTC
TRBJ2-5,TRBD2,-,TRBV10-3,CAISDLRGGQETQYF,TGTGCCATCAGTGATTTGCGGGGGGGCCAGGAGACCCAGTACTTC
TRBJ2-5,TRBD1,few,TRBV6-5,CASNDRVQETQYF,TGTGCCAGCAACGACAGGGTCCAAGAGACCCAGTACTTC
TRBJ1-1,-,-,TRBV7-2,CASSLVGMNTEAFF,TGTGCCAGCAGCTTAGTCGGGATGAACACTGAAGCTTTCTTT
TRBJ2-7,-,-,TRBV19,CASTRGSPAYEQYF,TGTGCCAGTACCAGAGGTTCCCCAGCCTACGAGCAGTACTTC
TRBJ1-2,-,-,TRBV30,CASKGATRGYTF,TGTGCCTCTAAAGGGGCTACGCGGGGCTACACCTTC
TRBJ2-7,-,-,TRBV14,CASSRGLRIYEQYF,TGTGCCAGCAGCCGGGGCTTAAGGATCTACGAGCAGTACTTC
TRBJ2-5,-,-,TRBV5-6,CASSRDRETQYF,TGTGCCAGCAGCCGAGACAGGGAGACCCAGTACTTC
TRBJ2-3,TRBD2,few,TRBV27,CASSLAGGITQYF,TGTGCCAGCAGTTTAGCGGGGGGGATTACGCAGTATTTT
TRBJ2-7,TRBD1,-,TRBV28,CASRLRDRGYEQYF,TGTGCCAGCAGACTCCGGGACAGGGGCTACGAGCAGTACTTC